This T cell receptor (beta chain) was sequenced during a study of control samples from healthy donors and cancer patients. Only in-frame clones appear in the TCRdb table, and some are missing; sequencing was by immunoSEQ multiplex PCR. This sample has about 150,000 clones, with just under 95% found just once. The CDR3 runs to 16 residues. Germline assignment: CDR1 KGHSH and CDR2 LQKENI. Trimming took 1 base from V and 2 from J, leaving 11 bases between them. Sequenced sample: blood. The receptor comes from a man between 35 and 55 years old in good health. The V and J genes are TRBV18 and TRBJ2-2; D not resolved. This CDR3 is CASSPQGGYNTGELFF. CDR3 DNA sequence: TGTGCCAGCTCACCACAGGGCGGATATAACACCGGGGAGCTGTTTTTT.